This T cell receptor (beta chain) was identified during a study of blood T cell repertoires in COVID-19. In the study overall: Researchers got acute and convalescent COVID-19 samples from the United States, Italy and Spain.

The CDR3 spans 13 residues. Trimming shortened V by 4 bases and J by 4 bases, and 10 bases separated the two germline ends. Germline assignment: CDR1 LGHDT and CDR2 YNNKEL (reference sequence). Original data processing: Amplified reference gene primers provided the basis for estimating nucleated cell counts. TCRdb keeps only in-frame clones here, not all; method: immunoSEQ multiplex PCR. The V and J calls and the clone size are those of that table, but D and trimming were determined from the DNA. The sample gives approximately 89,000 clones, roughly 77% of which show up once; 10% to 15% is in the top ten.

The chain is built from TRBV3-1 (or the pseudogene TRBV3-2) and TRBJ1-2; D not certain. The TCR was taken from a human donor in a cohort sampled during active COVID-19. The sample taken for sequencing was peripheral blood. The CDR3 loop is CASSPRSFYGYTF. DNA of the CDR3: TGTGCCAGCAGCCCCCGGTCCTTCTATGGCTACACCTTC.